Described below is a single T cell receptor beta chain sequence and its context. Its antigen is unknown. Germline is not matched at one junction end, which may reflect a read error. This sample was taken from a study of T cells in Graves' hyperthyroidism and ophthalmopathy. Overall study context: Peripheral blood collection took place at initial diagnosis, before any treatment.

Whole-study results and caveats: The majority of expanded thyroid clonotypes above 0.001 also appeared in blood.

Researchers took RNA transcripts and amplified the TCR beta CDR3 regions from them. An initial round of RT-PCR targeting the TCR CDR3 relied on the HTBI primer set. MiXCR was run by TCRdb on the multiplex PCR reads, yielding one entry per CDR3 protein. The sample records 400,000 to 500,000 distinct CDR3 sequences, approximately 14% being singletons. Germline CDR1 and CDR2: SGHTA and FQGTGA. The CDR3 is 16 residues long. The sample taken for sequencing was blood. The receptor was derived from a woman under 30 with Graves' hyperthyroidism. The chain employs TRBV7-3 and TRBJ2-1; 11 bases line up with TRBD2. The DNA for the CDR3 is TGTGCCAGCAGCTCTACTAGCGGGGGTTCCTACAATGAGGAGTTCTTC. Encoded protein: CASSSTSGGSYNEEFF.